Listed here are 32 T cell receptor beta chains from one sample, sequenced in a study of cytomegalovirus exposure and HLA in healthy donors. Amplification used 60 Vbeta primers and 13 Jbeta primers. Produced via immunoSEQ multiplex PCR; TCRdb's table is partial and in-frame only. Of 80,000 to 100,000 clones in the sample, around 77% were seen once. Material for sequencing was PBMCs. The receptors here all came from a man aged 25-45 years in good health and CMV-seronegative.

The gene calls are TRBV11-2 and TRBJ2-5, with D unresolved. The length of the CDR3 is 14 residues. Germline lookup yields CDR1 SGHAT and CDR2 FQNNGV. V lost 1 base to trimming and J lost 5 bases, with 11 bases between them. CDR3 coding DNA: TGTGCCAGCAGCTTAGTTTGGGCTGGGGAGACCCAGTACTTC. This gives the protein CASSLVWAGETQYF.

J is TRBJ2-4 and V is TRBV19, with 7 bases matching TRBD1. The CDR3 totals 17 residues. V lost 4 bases, J lost 1 base, and 10 bases stayed unmatched. Germline CDR1 and CDR2: LNHDA and SQIVND (reference sequence). The CDR3 protein is CASSTIQGRLAKNIQYF. The CDR3 DNA follows: TGTGCCAGTAGTACCATACAGGGGAGATTGGCCAAAAACATTCAGTACTTC.

A few counts support this clone. The rearrangement links TRBV29-1 to TRBJ1-1, with TRBD1 identical over 12 bases. Germline-derived CDR1 and CDR2 are SQVTM and ANQGSEA. The CDR3 is 15 amino acids. Unmatched junction bases numbered 4, after V lost 3 bases and J lost 2 bases. CDR3 in amino acids: CSVDGTGGANTEAFF. The CDR3 DNA reads TGCAGCGTTGATGGGACAGGGGGCGCCAACACTGAAGCTTTCTTT.

In this sample, this clone turned up a few times. This sequence joins TRBV6-1 and TRBJ2-3; the match to TRBD2 covers 12 bases. Germline CDR1 reads MNHNS; CDR2 reads SASEGT. J was trimmed by 3 bases and V by 5 bases; bases with no gene match: 3. The CDR3 loop spans 15 amino acids. This CDR3 is CASSRLAGETDTQYF. The CDR3 DNA is TGTGCCAGCAGTAGACTAGCGGGAGAGACAGATACGCAGTATTTT.

The genes are TRBV15 and TRBJ1-2, with D possibly being TRBD1 (5 bases). Germline assignment: CDR1 LNHNV and CDR2 YYDKDF (reference sequence). V lost 2 bases and J 5 bases, leaving 15 bases between the germline ends. The CDR3 sequence is 15 residues long. The CDR3 DNA sequence: TGTGCCACCAGCAGACGAGGGACGGGGAGGTATGGCTACACCTTC. Protein sequence: CATSRRGTGRYGYTF.

The chain has TRBV2 and TRBJ1-2; 7 nucleotides line up with TRBD1. V shed 6 bases and J 2 bases; nucleotides not matched to a gene: 6. CDR1 and CDR2 from the germline V gene are SNHLY and FYNNEI. The CDR3 totals 14 residues. The CDR3 DNA follows: TGTGCCAGCAGGGGGGACAGCGGGAACTATGGCTACACCTTC. The encoded protein is CASRGDSGNYGYTF. Full variable domain (rest looked up from reference TRBV2 and TRBJ1-2): EPEVTQTPSHQVTQMGQEVILRCVPISNHLYFYWYRQILGQKVEFLVSFYNNEISEKSEIFDDQFSVERPDGSNFTLKIRSTKLEDSAMYFCASRGDSGNYGYTFGSGTRLTVV.

The chain employs TRBV5-1 and TRBJ2-7; D is perhaps TRBD1 (6 bases). V was cut by 0 bases and J by 1 base, with 14 bases left in between. The CDR3 is 16 amino acids. Germline V gives CDR1 SGHRS, CDR2 YFSETQ. CDR3 amino acids: CASSLASTGVSYEQYF. DNA of the CDR3: TGCGCCAGCAGCTTGGCATCGACAGGAGTTTCCTACGAGCAGTACTTC.

The genes are TRBV6-6 and TRBJ2-7, with TRBD2 identical over 10 bases. The CDR3 spans 14 residues. Germline CDR1 MNHNY, CDR2 SVGAGI (reference sequence). V lost 2 bases, J lost 4 bases, and 2 bases stayed unmatched. CDR3 in amino acids: CASSYTSGEYEQYF. In DNA, the CDR3 is TGTGCCAGCAGTTACACTAGCGGGGAGTACGAGCAGTACTTC.

The V call is TRBV18, the J call TRBJ1-1; the match to TRBD1 covers 7 bases. The J segment lost 1 base and the V segment lost 2 bases, leaving 10 bases of the junction unmatched. The CDR3 covers 17 residues. Germline CDR1 and CDR2: KGHSH and LQKENI. As DNA, the CDR3 is TGTGCCAGCTCACCATCTGAGCCGGGACAGACGAACACTGAAGCTTTCTTT. Encoded protein: CASSPSEPGQTNTEAFF. Variable domain in full (rest from reference TRBV18 and TRBJ1-1): NAGVMQNPRHLVRRRGQEARLRCSPMKGHSHVYWYRQLPEEGLKFMVYLQKENIIDESGMPKERFSAEFPKEGPSILRIQQVVRGDSAAYFCASSPSEPGQTNTEAFFGQGTRLTVV.

The rearrangement uses TRBV29-1 and TRBJ1-1; weak D call: TRBD1 (6 bases). The germline V gene has CDR1 SQVTM and CDR2 ANQGSEA. CDR3 length equals 14 residues. V was trimmed by 6 bases and J by 4 bases, leaving 18 bases between them. This CDR3 reads CSVGPGVVGTEAFF. In nucleotides, the CDR3 is TGCAGCGTGGGACCAGGGGTTGTGGGCACTGAAGCTTTCTTT.

This chain links TRBV28 with TRBJ1-1, with 7 bases aligning to TRBD1. Germline loops: CDR1 MDHEN, CDR2 SYDVKM. This CDR3 is built from 14 residues. Trimming took 4 bases from V and 3 from J; bases not matched to a gene: 5. CDR3 loop: CASSSGQSHTEAFF. In DNA, the CDR3 is TGTGCCAGCAGTTCGGGACAGAGCCACACTGAAGCTTTCTTT.

V gene TRBV30 combines with J gene TRBJ2-7, with no clear D. The ends were cut back, 7 bases at V and 2 bases at J, with 21 bases in the middle. This CDR3 is built from 15 residues. From germline, CDR1 is GTSNPN and CDR2 SVGIG (reference sequence). The CDR3 is CAYLWAGRPTYEQYF. The CDR3 DNA sequence: TGTGCCTATTTATGGGCAGGCCGGCCAACCTACGAGCAGTACTTC.

The V call is TRBV5-6, the J call TRBJ1-2; D call uncertain. Trimming shortened V by 2 bases and J by 1 base, and 18 bases separated the two germline ends. CDR1 is SGHDT and CDR2 is YYEEEE in the germline V gene. This CDR3 is built from 17 residues. The CDR3: CASSFWPTTSDNYGYTF. Written as DNA, the CDR3 is TGTGCCAGCAGCTTTTGGCCCACTACATCTGATAACTATGGCTACACCTTC.

The rearrangement links TRBV6-1 to TRBJ1-2; 7 bases match TRBD1. Unmatched junction bases numbered 8, after V lost 6 bases and J lost 7 bases. This CDR3 spans 13 amino acids. Germline CDR1 is MNHNS and CDR2 is SASEGT. CDR3 in amino acids: CASREQGMGGYTF. The CDR3 DNA reads as TGTGCCAGCAGAGAACAGGGGATGGGTGGCTACACCTTC.

In its sample, this clone was seen many times. This chain links TRBV4-2 with TRBJ2-7; possibly TRBD1 for D (6 bases). Germline-derived CDR1 and CDR2 are LGHNA and YNFKEQ. The CDR3 runs 16 residues. The ends were cut back, 1 base at V and 2 bases at J, with 15 bases in the middle. Here the CDR3 reads CASSQGIGDKTYEQYF. The CDR3 DNA sequence: TGTGCCAGCAGCCAAGGAATTGGGGACAAGACCTACGAGCAGTACTTC.

The CDR3 here is CASSLGQIFYNQPQHF. In DNA form, the CDR3 reads TGTGCCAGCAGCCTGGGACAGATATTTTACAATCAGCCCCAGCATTTT. The chain carries TRBV5-8 and TRBJ1-5; 7 positions match TRBD1. Germline CDR1 and CDR2: SGHTS and YDEGEE. The ends lost 4 bases at V and 3 bases at J; junction bases unmatched: 10. The CDR3 spans 16 residues. Using reference TRBV5-8 and TRBJ1-5 for the parts outside the CDR3, the full variable domain is EAGVTQSPTHLIKTRGQQATLRCSPISGHTSVYWYQQALGLGLQFLLWYDEGEERNRGNFPPRFSGRQFPNYSSELNVNALELEDSALYLCASSLGQIFYNQPQHFGDGTRLSIL.

J is TRBJ1-2 and V is TRBV2; possible D gene TRBD1, 6 bases. The V end was cut by 5 bases, the J end by 6 bases, with 10 bases between. The CDR3 is made up of 12 amino acids. CDR1 and CDR2 from the germline V gene are SNHLY and FYNNEI. The CDR3 sequence: CASSTYRDGYTF. Here the CDR3 DNA reads TGTGCCAGCAGTACTTACAGGGATGGCTACACCTTC.

This sequence joins TRBV9 and TRBJ2-5, with TRBD1 matching over 7 bases. The CDR3 length is 14 residues. The V gene's germline CDR1 is SGDLS and CDR2 YYNGEE. V gave up 0 bases and J gave up 5 bases; unmatched junction bases: 4. CDR3 in amino acids: CASSVAQGWETQYF. The CDR3 region has the DNA TGTGCCAGCAGCGTAGCACAGGGGTGGGAGACCCAGTACTTC. The full variable domain, in which reference TRBV9 and TRBJ2-5 provide the parts outside the CDR3, is DSGVTQTPKHLITATGQRVTLRCSPRSGDLSVYWYQQSLDQGLQFLIQYYNGEERAKGNILERFSAQQFPDLHSELNLSSLELGDSALYFCASSVAQGWETQYFGPGTRLLVL.

The rearrangement joins TRBV10-3 to TRBJ2-7, with TRBD2 as a possible D gene (6 bases). The CDR3 contains 13 residues. Trimming shortened V by 2 bases and J by 7 bases, and 12 bases separated the two germline ends. Germline V lookup: CDR1 ENHRY, CDR2 SYGVKD. In DNA form, the CDR3 reads TGTGCCATCAGTGAGCTTTTAGGGAGGGAGCAGTACTTC. The encoded protein is CAISELLGREQYF.

This chain connects TRBV5-4 to TRBJ1-1; 7 bases are shared with TRBD1. V lost 4 bases, J lost 5 bases, and 5 bases stayed unmatched. The CDR3 has 13 amino acids. Germline V gives CDR1 SGHNT, CDR2 YYREEE (reference sequence). Written as DNA, the CDR3 is TGTGCCAGCAGCCTAAGGGGGCGGACTGAAGCTTTCTTT. Translated, it gives CASSLRGRTEAFF.

The rearrangement joins TRBV5-1 to TRBJ2-5, with 13 bases aligning to TRBD2. V dropped 4 bases and J dropped 2; count of bases not matched to a gene: 2. Germline CDR1 reads SGHRS; CDR2 reads YFSETQ. CDR3 size: 15 residues. CDR3 loop: CASSVGLAGQETQYF. DNA of the CDR3: TGCGCCAGCAGCGTGGGACTAGCGGGGCAAGAGACCCAGTACTTC.

This clone was recorded a few times. V and J are TRBV7-3 and TRBJ2-1, with 8 positions matching TRBD2. Trimming removed 2 bases from V and 7 bases from J; junction bases left unmatched: 10. CDR1 and CDR2 from the germline V gene are SGHTA and FQGTGA. The CDR3 extends over 16 amino acids. The CDR3 loop reads CASSLAVGTRFNEQFF. The CDR3 region has the DNA TGTGCCAGCAGCTTAGCAGTCGGGACTAGATTTAATGAGCAGTTCTTC.

This rearrangement joins TRBV5-4 to TRBJ2-2; weak D call: TRBD2 (6 bases). The CDR3 has 15 amino acids. Germline V gene data show CDR1 as SGHNT and CDR2 as YYREEE (reference sequence). Trimming took 4 bases from V and 2 from J, leaving 12 bases between them. The CDR3 DNA sequence: TGTGCCAGCAGCCCCGGGACTCATAACACCGGGGAGCTGTTTTTT. It codes for CASSPGTHNTGELFF.

The rearrangement links TRBV6-5 to TRBJ1-1, with D perhaps TRBD1 (6 bases). The germline gives CDR1 MNHEY, CDR2 SVGAGI. V gave up 6 bases and J gave up 1 base, with 9 bases separating them. This CDR3 is 13 amino acids long. The CDR3 loop reads CASREQGNTEAFF. CDR3 sequence (DNA): TGTGCCAGCAGAGAACAGGGGAACACTGAAGCTTTCTTT.

The chain uses TRBV6-5 and TRBJ1-1; 7 bases match TRBD1. This CDR3 comprises 12 residues. Germline CDR1 MNHEY, CDR2 SVGAGI. V lost 7 bases and J lost 7; bases outside the gene matches: 6. Written as DNA, the CDR3 is TGTGCCAGCACTAATGGACAGGATGAAGCTTTCTTT. Translating gives CASTNGQDEAFF.

The chain carries TRBV15 and TRBJ1-2; no reliable D call. Deletions cut 0 bases from V and 10 bases from J, with 15 bases between. This CDR3 has 14 residues. Germline V gene sequence: CDR1 LNHNV, CDR2 YYDKDF (reference sequence). The CDR3 here is CATSRDPGSNDYTF. The CDR3 region has the DNA TGTGCCACCAGCAGAGATCCGGGGTCTAATGACTACACCTTC.

The chain uses TRBV30 and TRBJ2-1; TRBD1 matches at 9 bases. The V gene's germline CDR1 is GTSNPN and CDR2 SVGIG (reference sequence). The J segment lost 3 bases and the V segment lost 4 bases, leaving 7 bases of the junction unmatched. This CDR3 contains 15 residues. The CDR3 loop reads CAWTKGQGNYNEQFF. In nucleotides, the CDR3 is TGTGCCTGGACTAAAGGACAGGGGAACTACAATGAGCAGTTCTTC.

V gene TRBV30 combines with J gene TRBJ1-2; TRBD1 might be the D (6 bases). V was pared by 0 bases and J by 5 bases, with 13 bases between. CDR1 and CDR2 from the germline V gene are GTSNPN and SVGIG (reference sequence). The CDR3 is made up of 14 amino acids. CDR3 region: CAWSVRRQAYGYTF. The CDR3 bases are TGTGCCTGGAGTGTACGGCGACAGGCATATGGCTACACCTTC. Together with reference TRBV30 and TRBJ1-2, the CDR3 gives the full variable domain: SQTIHQWPATLVQPVGSPLSLECTVEGTSNPNLYWYRQAAGRGLQLLFYSVGIGQISSEVPQNLSASRPQDRQFILSSKKLLLSDSGFYLCAWSVRRQAYGYTFGSGTRLTVV.

The chain is built from TRBV25-1 and TRBJ2-5; tentatively, D is TRBD2 (5 bases). Germline V gene sequence: CDR1 MGHDK, CDR2 SYGVNS. Deletions cut 7 bases from V and 3 bases from J, with 18 bases between. The CDR3 runs 15 residues. This CDR3 is CASTARQRLKETQYF. In DNA form, the CDR3 reads TGTGCCAGCACGGCCCGGCAGCGGTTAAAAGAGACCCAGTACTTC.

Worth noting for this clone: The sample holds other DNA sequences that translate to the same CDR3. The chain combines TRBV6-5 with TRBJ1-1; D is perhaps TRBD1 (6 bases). Trimming removed 2 bases at V and 1 base at J, with 8 bases between. This CDR3 spans 14 amino acids. The germline V gene encodes CDR1 MNHEY and CDR2 SVGAGI. The CDR3 DNA is TGTGCCAGCAGTTACCTAGGGGGGAACACTGAAGCTTTCTTT. This gives the protein CASSYLGGNTEAFF.

The chain recombines TRBV5-1 with TRBJ1-4, with D possibly TRBD1 on 5 matching bases. CDR1 SGHRS and CDR2 YFSETQ come from the germline V gene. Between the trimmed V and J ends, which lost 0 bases and 8 bases, there was a span of 17 bases. The CDR3 is 16 amino acids. The CDR3 here is CASSLAGGTDREKLFF. The CDR3 DNA sequence: TGCGCCAGCAGCTTGGCCGGGGGGACTGATCGGGAAAAACTGTTTTTT.

This chain uses TRBV7-6 with TRBJ2-6, with D possibly matching TRBD2 (6 bases). The ends were cut back, 2 bases at V and 0 bases at J, with 14 bases in the middle. Germline V gene lookup returns CDR1 SGHVS and CDR2 FNYEAQ. The CDR3 totals 18 residues. The CDR3 here is CASSLFGGTASGANVLTF. CDR3 DNA: TGTGCCAGCAGCTTATTCGGGGGAACCGCCTCTGGGGCCAACGTCCTGACTTTC.